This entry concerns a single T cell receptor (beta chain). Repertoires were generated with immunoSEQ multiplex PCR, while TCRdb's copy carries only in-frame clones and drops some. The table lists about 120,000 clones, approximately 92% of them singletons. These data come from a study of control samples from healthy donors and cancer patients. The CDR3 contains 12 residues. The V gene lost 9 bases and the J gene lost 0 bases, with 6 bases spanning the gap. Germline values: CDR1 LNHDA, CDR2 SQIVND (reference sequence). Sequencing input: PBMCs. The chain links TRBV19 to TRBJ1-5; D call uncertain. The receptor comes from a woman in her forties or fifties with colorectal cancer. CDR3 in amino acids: CASADSNQPQHF. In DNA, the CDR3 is TGTGCCAGCGCCGATAGCAATCAGCCCCAGCATTTT.